The next 22 T cell receptor beta chains were all read from a single sample in a study of shared clonotypes between healthy human individuals. Sequenced by immunoSEQ multiplex PCR; TCRdb stores in-frame clones only, minus some. Altogether some 500,000 clones are present, around 77% being singletons, with the ten largest covering 12%. Material: PBMCs. The receptors were gathered from a woman aged 35 to 49 in good health. Some clones in this sample may be carry-over from other donors' samples.

This clone was detected ten times or more. The rearrangement joins TRBV5-4 to TRBJ1-2, with TRBD1 matching 8 bases. Germline CDR1 and CDR2: SGHNT and YYREEE (reference sequence). V was pared by 4 bases and J by 5 bases, with 13 bases of the junction left unmatched. CDR3 size: 16 residues. This chain's CDR3 is CASSPGQGGGYYGYTF. For the CDR3, the DNA is TGTGCCAGCAGCCCCGGACAGGGTGGGGGATATTATGGCTACACCTTC.

This clone was counted a few times. The chain combines TRBV7-8 with TRBJ2-2; D gene ambiguous. CDR3 length equals 13 residues. The germline V and J ends were trimmed by 5 bases and 7 bases, with 11 bases remaining between them. The germline V gene encodes CDR1 SGHVS and CDR2 FQNEAQ. CDR3 nucleotide sequence: TGTGCCAGCAGCCCGAGAACTAACGGGGAGCTGTTTTTT. It yields the protein CASSPRTNGELFF.

A word on this clone: Germline and junction disagree at one end, which may indicate a read error. V and J are TRBV20-1 and TRBJ2-7; weak D call: TRBD1 (5 bases). Germline-derived CDR1 and CDR2 are DFQATT and SNEGSKA (reference sequence). CDR3 length: 11 amino acids. The CDR3 sequence is CSARDAQVAVF. CDR3 in DNA: TGCAGTGCTAGAGACGCACAGGTCGCAGTCTTC.

The chain uses TRBV4-1 and TRBJ1-1; the D gene is possibly TRBD1 (5 bases). The CDR3 consists of 16 residues. The germline V gene has CDR1 MGHRA and CDR2 YSYEKL. Between the trimmed V and J ends, which lost 3 bases and 4 bases, there was a span of 18 bases. The CDR3 region has the DNA TGCGCCAGCAGCCACCCCTCAAGCGGGGGGACCACTGAAGCTTTCTTT. Its protein is CASSHPSSGGTTEAFF.

This clone was observed once. The genes are TRBV18 and TRBJ2-7, with 12 bases lining up with TRBD1. The V and J ends lost 3 bases and 7 bases, in that order; junction bases with no gene match: 7. This CDR3 has 15 residues. Germline V gives CDR1 KGHSH, CDR2 LQKENI. The CDR3 sequence is CASSPSGQGAGEQYF. Here the CDR3 DNA reads TGTGCCAGCTCACCTTCGGGACAGGGGGCGGGAGAGCAGTACTTC. Full variable domain (rest looked up from reference TRBV18 and TRBJ2-7): NAGVMQNPRHLVRRRGQEARLRCSPMKGHSHVYWYRQLPEEGLKFMVYLQKENIIDESGMPKERFSAEFPKEGPSILRIQQVVRGDSAAYFCASSPSGQGAGEQYFGPGTRLTVT.

V and J are TRBV19 and TRBJ2-7; D is possibly TRBD2 (5 bases). Trimming stripped 3 bases from V and 5 bases from J, with 5 bases between. There are 11 residues in the CDR3. The V gene's germline CDR1 is LNHDA and CDR2 SQIVND (reference sequence). The CDR3 loop reads CASSIGNEQYF. The CDR3 DNA reads as TGTGCCAGTAGTATCGGGAACGAGCAGTACTTC.

To note about this clone: A read error is the likely source, as a far larger clone sits one nucleotide away. This sequence joins TRBV6-6 and TRBJ1-1; a possible D gene is TRBD1 (6 bases). This CDR3 contains 14 residues. The germline CDR1 and CDR2 sequences are MNHNY and SVGAGI (reference sequence). The V gene lost 5 bases and the J gene lost 4 bases, with 14 bases spanning the gap. The CDR3 bases are TGTGCCAGCAGTCCCTTCACAGGGAGCACTGAAGCTTTCTTT. This encodes CASSPFTGSTEAFF.

This clone was counted only a few times. Other DNA sequences of this sample code for an identical CDR3. V gene TRBV5-1 combines with J gene TRBJ1-1; no firm D call. V lost 2 bases and J 1 base, leaving 6 bases between the germline ends. Germline V gene sequence: CDR1 SGHRS, CDR2 YFSETQ. The CDR3 totals 13 residues. The CDR3 loop reads CASSFDGNTEAFF. Written as DNA, the CDR3 is TGCGCCAGCAGCTTTGATGGGAACACTGAAGCTTTCTTT.

The genes are TRBV28 and TRBJ1-5, with D perhaps TRBD1 (5 bases). The germline V gene has CDR1 MDHEN and CDR2 SYDVKM. This CDR3 has 17 residues. V was pared by 7 bases and J by 0 bases, with 19 bases between. The CDR3 is CASTPRGGTHSNQPQHF. In DNA, the CDR3 is TGTGCCAGCACTCCCCGAGGAGGGACTCATAGCAATCAGCCCCAGCATTTT.

The DNA for the CDR3 is TGTGCCAGCGGAGGGGGAGGGGAAAAACTGTTTTTT. Translating it yields CASGGGGEKLFF. The genes are TRBV2 and TRBJ1-4; possibly TRBD1 for D (6 bases). Between the trimmed V and J ends, which lost 8 bases and 8 bases, there was a span of 12 bases. There are 12 residues in the CDR3. Germline values: CDR1 SNHLY, CDR2 FYNNEI.

The gene calls are TRBV9 and TRBJ2-7; D remains unclear. There are 13 residues in the CDR3. Trimming stripped 4 bases from V and 3 bases from J, with 11 bases between. The germline CDR1 and CDR2 sequences are SGDLS and YYNGEE. This CDR3 is CASSPQSSYEQYF. The CDR3 region has the DNA TGTGCCAGCAGCCCCCAGAGCAGCTACGAGCAGTACTTC. The variable domain in full, with the rest retrieved from reference TRBV9 and TRBJ2-7, is DSGVTQTPKHLITATGQRVTLRCSPRSGDLSVYWYQQSLDQGLQFLIQYYNGEERAKGNILERFSAQQFPDLHSELNLSSLELGDSALYFCASSPQSSYEQYFGPGTRLTVT.

This clone came up many times. The V gene is TRBV9, the J gene TRBJ2-2; the match to TRBD1 covers 8 bases. The CDR3 is made up of 16 amino acids. V shed 4 bases and J 3 bases; nucleotides not matched to a gene: 8. Germline V gene sequence: CDR1 SGDLS, CDR2 YYNGEE. DNA of the CDR3: TGTGCCAGCAGCCCCAGACAGGGGCTGGACACCGGGGAGCTGTTTTTT. Translation: CASSPRQGLDTGELFF.

Many counts were recorded for this clone. The V call is TRBV4-2, the J call TRBJ2-7, with TRBD2 as a possible D gene (5 bases). Trimming cost V 0 bases and J 0 bases, with 9 bases left between them. CDR1 is LGHNA and CDR2 is YNFKEQ in the germline V gene. CDR3 length: 15 amino acids. The CDR3 DNA reads as TGTGCCAGCAGCCAAGATCCTAGCAGCTCCTACGAGCAGTACTTC. Encoded protein: CASSQDPSSSYEQYF.

This clone was detected only once. The V and J genes are TRBV5-3 and TRBJ2-7; D unclear. TRBV5-3 is noted as an ORF with a role that remains uncertain. The CDR3 runs 13 residues. The germline V and J ends were trimmed by 0 bases and 3 bases, with 7 bases remaining between them. The CDR3 DNA is TGTGCCAGAAGCTTGGTAACAGACTACGAGCAGTACTTC. It codes for CARSLVTDYEQYF.

The J gene is TRBJ1-2, the V gene TRBV10-2; maybe TRBD1 (5 bases). The V and J ends lost 3 bases and 2 bases respectively, with 13 bases between them. Per germline, CDR1 WSHSY and CDR2 SAAADI. The CDR3 has 15 residues. CDR3 nucleotide sequence: TGCGCCAGCAGTGACTGGGGGTTTGGAAACTATGGCTACACCTTC. Translation gives CASSDWGFGNYGYTF.

The chain employs TRBV2 and TRBJ2-5; TRBD1 agrees at 8 bases. The CDR3 runs 15 residues. Germline-derived CDR1 and CDR2 are SNHLY and FYNNEI. V was pared by 2 bases and J by 5 bases, with 7 bases of the junction left unmatched. CDR3 sequence reads: CASSERAGGYETQYF. The DNA for the CDR3 is TGTGCCAGCAGTGAAAGGGCAGGGGGCTACGAGACCCAGTACTTC.

CDR3 nucleotides: TGTGCCAGCGCGCGTCAGGGATCTTTCTATGGCTACACCTTC. Its protein is CASARQGSFYGYTF. The genes are TRBV6-5 and TRBJ1-2, with a possible D match to TRBD1 (5 bases). Germline CDR1 reads MNHEY; CDR2 reads SVGAGI. CDR3 length: 14 amino acids. Trimming cost V 8 bases and J 4 bases, with 17 bases left between them.

This chain's CDR3 is CATSATGEYGYTF. The CDR3 DNA is TGTGCCACCAGCGCGACAGGGGAGTATGGCTACACCTTC. This chain connects TRBV15 to TRBJ1-2; 8 nucleotides line up with TRBD1. The V segment lost 5 bases and the J segment 5 bases; nucleotides outside the gene matches: 4. The CDR3 contains 13 residues. CDR1 LNHNV and CDR2 YYDKDF come from the germline V gene (reference sequence). The complete variable domain, with remaining parts taken from reference TRBV15 and TRBJ1-2, reads DAMVIQNPRYQVTQFGKPVTLSCSQTLNHNVMYWYQQKSSQAPKLLFHYYDKDFNNEADTPDNFQSRRPNTSFCFLDIRSPGLGDTAMYLCATSATGEYGYTFGSGTRLTVV.

This sequence joins TRBV7-3 and TRBJ2-1, with 11 nucleotides matching TRBD2. This CDR3 contains 16 residues. Germline V gene sequence: CDR1 SGHTA, CDR2 FQGTGA. Germline trimming cut 5 bases from V and 8 bases from J; bases unmatched to any gene: 11. CDR3 sequence reads: CASSTSGTSGLDEQFF. CDR3 nucleotides: TGTGCCAGCAGCACCTCCGGGACTAGCGGACTCGATGAGCAGTTCTTC.

A single count supports this clone. The chain uses TRBV6-1 and TRBJ1-5; D ambiguous. The CDR3 runs 13 residues. With 8 bases removed from V and 2 bases from J, the gap between germline ends came to 10 bases. Germline V CDR1 and CDR2: MNHNS, SASEGT. The CDR3 protein is CASVTDGNQPQHF. CDR3 coding DNA: TGTGCCAGCGTCACAGACGGCAATCAGCCCCAGCATTTT.

This chain links TRBV15 with TRBJ2-5, with D unclear. There are 14 residues in the CDR3. Trimming took 0 bases from V and 2 from J, leaving 7 bases between them. Germline lookup yields CDR1 LNHNV and CDR2 YYDKDF (reference sequence). The CDR3 reads CATSRDRVQETQYF. Written as DNA, the CDR3 is TGTGCCACCAGCAGAGACCGGGTTCAAGAGACCCAGTACTTC.

On this clone itself: The CDR3 does not close with the conserved phenylalanine or tryptophan, likely indicating a read error. This CDR3 is CASSLAQANYGYTS. DNA of the CDR3: TGTGCCAGCAGCTTAGCACAGGCCAACTATGGCTACACCTCC. The V call is TRBV7-9, the J call TRBJ1-2; tentatively, D is TRBD1 (5 bases). Trimming took 0 bases from V and 2 from J, leaving 7 bases between them. The CDR3 has 14 residues. Germline V gives CDR1 SEHNR, CDR2 FQNEAQ (reference sequence).